What follows are 13 T cell receptor beta chains derived from one specimen sequenced in a study of cytomegalovirus exposure and HLA in healthy donors. Use of 60 Vbeta and 13 Jbeta primers characterized the PCR. Only in-frame clones appear in the TCRdb table, and some are missing; sequencing was by immunoSEQ multiplex PCR. This sample yields some 130,000 clones, of which 75% are seen a single time; 7% belongs to the top ten. Material: PBMCs. The source is a man aged 25-45 years in good health and CMV-seronegative.

This chain connects TRBV19 to TRBJ2-2; D is perhaps TRBD1 (6 bases). CDR1 LNHDA and CDR2 SQIVND come from the germline V gene (reference sequence). The length of the CDR3 is 16 residues. V lost 4 bases and J lost 5, with 17 bases in between. The CDR3 spells CASSNSGQRGTGELFF. The CDR3 bases are TGTGCCAGTAGTAACTCCGGACAGCGAGGTACCGGGGAGCTGTTTTTT. Variable domain in full (rest from reference TRBV19 and TRBJ2-2): DGGITQSPKYLFRKEGQNVTLSCEQNLNHDAMYWYRQDPGQGLRLIYYSQIVNDFQKGDIAEGYSVSREKKESFPLTVTSAQKNPTAFYLCASSNSGQRGTGELFFGEGSRLTVL.

V usage is TRBV10-1 and J usage is TRBJ2-4, with a weak D call TRBD1 (6 bases). The V and J ends lost 6 bases and 8 bases respectively, with 20 bases between them. Germline V CDR1 and CDR2: WNHNN, SYGVQD (reference sequence). This CDR3 comprises 15 residues. The CDR3 coding sequence is TGCGCCAGCAGCCCGGTCGGGACACCGAGGGACATTCAGTACTTC. Translating it yields CASSPVGTPRDIQYF.

The chain links TRBV18 to TRBJ2-5; tentative D call: TRBD1 (6 bases). V shed 0 bases and J shed 3 bases, with 8 bases lying between them. Germline CDR1 and CDR2: KGHSH and LQKENI. The length of the CDR3 is 14 residues. As DNA, the CDR3 is TGTGCCAGCTCACCACCTCCAGGGGAAGAGACCCAGTACTTC. Residues: CASSPPPGEETQYF.

The chain employs TRBV11-2 and TRBJ2-3, with 13 bases fitting TRBD2. Unmatched junction bases numbered 1, after V lost 4 bases and J lost 6 bases. This CDR3 has 14 amino acids. CDR1 is SGHAT and CDR2 is FQNNGV in the germline V gene. The CDR3 sequence: CASSSLAGGDTQYF. The CDR3 DNA follows: TGTGCCAGCAGCTCACTAGCGGGAGGGGATACGCAGTATTTT.

Concerning this clone: Relative to the germline gene, one junction end is altered; a read error may explain this. The rearrangement joins TRBV25-1 to TRBJ2-4; unclear D gene. The germline V gene has CDR1 MGHDK and CDR2 SYGVNS. This CDR3 is built from 17 residues. The CDR3 spells CASSSSGQAPTKNSQYF. CDR3 DNA: TGTGCCAGCAGTAGCTCCGGCCAGGCCCCGACCAAAAACAGTCAGTACTTC.

This clone was found a few times. The chain joins TRBV6-5 to TRBJ2-4, with 9 bases identical to TRBD1. This CDR3 has 9 residues. Germline V gene sequence: CDR1 MNHEY, CDR2 SVGAGI. Unmatched junction bases numbered 2, after V lost 9 bases and J lost 14 bases. The CDR3 nucleotides are TGTGCCAGGGGACAGGGAGAGTACTTC. This codes for CARGQGEYF.

The chain links TRBV6-1 to TRBJ1-2; D possibly corresponds to TRBD1 (5 bases). CDR1 and CDR2 (germline): MNHNS, SASEGT. This CDR3 comprises 14 residues. Trimming shortened V by 4 bases and J by 4 bases, and 13 bases separated the two germline ends. CDR3 sequence: CASSGWGRAYGYTF. As DNA, the CDR3 is TGTGCCAGCAGTGGTTGGGGGAGGGCCTATGGCTACACCTTC.

The chain links TRBV10-3 to TRBJ2-5, with D possibly TRBD1 on 6 matching bases. Trimming left V 7 bases short and J 3 bases short, with 12 bases between. Germline V lookup: CDR1 ENHRY, CDR2 SYGVKD. The CDR3 length is 13 residues. For the CDR3, the DNA is TGTGCCATCACCCGGGACACCAAAGAGACCCAGTACTTC. Translation gives CAITRDTKETQYF.

This chain links TRBV10-1 with TRBJ2-7; 7 bases match TRBD1. Germline V gene data show CDR1 as WNHNN and CDR2 as SYGVQD (reference sequence). The V gene end was trimmed by 4 bases and the J gene end by 0 bases; junction bases not matched to a gene: 0. This CDR3 comprises 13 residues. The CDR3 sequence is CASSAGGSYEQYF. The CDR3 coding sequence is TGCGCCAGCAGTGCAGGGGGCTCCTACGAGCAGTACTTC.

J is TRBJ1-1 and V is TRBV5-1, with TRBD1 matching 11 bases. CDR3 length: 15 residues. CDR1 SGHRS and CDR2 YFSETQ come from the germline V gene. After removal of 3 bases from V and 1 base from J, the junction contained 2 bases not matched to a gene. This CDR3 reads CASSWDRGANTEAFF. The CDR3 DNA reads TGCGCCAGCAGCTGGGACAGGGGGGCGAACACTGAAGCTTTCTTT.

Written as DNA, the CDR3 is TGTGCCAGCAGCCCAATACTGACTGAAGCTTTCTTT. This translates into CASSPILTEAFF. The V gene is TRBV7-9, the J gene TRBJ1-1; no clear D. Trimming shortened V by 5 bases and J by 5 bases, and 9 bases separated the two germline ends. CDR3 length equals 12 residues. CDR1 is SEHNR and CDR2 is FQNEAQ in the germline V gene (reference sequence).

The V call is TRBV5-4, the J call TRBJ2-7; TRBD1 is a possible D gene (5 bases). The CDR3 has 14 residues. The V end was cut by 1 base, the J end by 3 bases, with 11 bases between. Germline V gives CDR1 SGHNT, CDR2 YYREEE (reference sequence). DNA of the CDR3: TGTGCCAGCAGCTTGTTTTCGACAGACTACGAGCAGTACTTC. It yields the protein CASSLFSTDYEQYF.

The CDR3 region is CASSLDQGTFGGYTF. The CDR3 nucleotides are TGTGCCAGCAGCTTAGACCAGGGAACCTTTGGGGGCTACACCTTC. The V call is TRBV7-6, the J call TRBJ1-2; maybe TRBD1 (5 bases). With 1 base removed from V and 8 bases from J, the gap between germline ends came to 17 bases. Germline V lookup: CDR1 SGHVS, CDR2 FNYEAQ. CDR3 length: 15 residues.